This T cell receptor beta chain was retrieved from a study of T cell repertoires in cytomegalovirus infection. This clonotype came up a few times. The antigen is unknown. V lost 4 bases to trimming and J lost 1 base, with 13 bases between them. This CDR3 is 15 amino acids long. CDR1 and CDR2 (germline): MDHEN, SYDVKM. TCRdb passed the reads through MiXCR, listing each CDR3 protein once. Of some 900,000 distinct CDR3 sequences listed, about 31% are singletons. The J gene is TRBJ2-5, the V gene TRBV28; no clear D. The source was cultured CD8+ T cells from PBMCs, collected from culture after CMV antigen stimulation. The receptor comes from a human donor in good health (CMV status not recorded). Some clones in this sample may be carry-over from other donors' samples. The CDR3 protein is CASSWTSKPQETQYF. The CDR3 DNA follows: TGTGCCAGCAGTTGGACCTCTAAGCCCCAAGAGACCCAGTACTTC.